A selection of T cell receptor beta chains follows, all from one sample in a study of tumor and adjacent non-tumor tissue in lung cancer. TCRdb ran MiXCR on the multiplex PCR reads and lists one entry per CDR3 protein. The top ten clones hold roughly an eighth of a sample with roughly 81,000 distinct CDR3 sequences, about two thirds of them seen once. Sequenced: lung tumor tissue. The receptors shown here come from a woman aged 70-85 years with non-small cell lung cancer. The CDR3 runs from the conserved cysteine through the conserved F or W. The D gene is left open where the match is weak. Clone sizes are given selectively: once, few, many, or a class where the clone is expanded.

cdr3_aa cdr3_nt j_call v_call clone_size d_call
CTSSVGAPNQPQHF TGTACCAGCAGTGTCGGGGCACCGAATCAGCCCCAGCATTTT TRBJ1-5 TRBV6-6 NA NA
CASSWGRAQGDDQFF TGCGCCAGCAGCTGGGGTCGGGCCCAGGGCGATGACCAGTTCTTC TRBJ2-1 TRBV5-1 NA NA
CASSAPGLSTQYF TGTGCCAGCAGTGCCCCGGGACTCTCTACTCAGTATTTT TRBJ2-3 TRBV6-1 many NA
CAISGDSGRESSHNEQFF TGTGCCATCAGTGGGGATAGCGGGAGGGAGAGCTCCCACAATGAGCAGTTCTTC TRBJ2-1 TRBV28 NA TRBD2
CSADIAGVGDTGDLLF TGCAGCGCGGACATAGCGGGAGTGGGGGACACCGGGGACCTGCTTTTT TRBJ2-2 TRBV29-1 NA TRBD2
CASSTLPGAGELFF TGTGCCAGCAGCACCCTTCCCGGGGCCGGGGAGCTGTTTTTT TRBJ2-2 TRBV7-3 many NA
CSAFGRTLYNEQFF TGCAGTGCGTTCGGGCGGACTCTATACAATGAGCAGTTCTTC TRBJ2-1 TRBV20-1 NA NA
CASSPRASGRPWSTDTQYF TGTGCCAGCAGTCCCCGGGCTAGCGGGAGGCCCTGGAGCACAGATACGCAGTATTTT TRBJ2-3 TRBV28 NA TRBD2
CASSYSATNGKWQFF TGTGCCAGCAGTTACTCGGCGACTAACGGGAAGTGGCAGTTCTTC TRBJ2-1 TRBV6-5 NA NA
CSVERRGINEQSF TGCAGCGTAGAACGGCGGGGCATAAATGAGCAGTCCTTC TRBJ2-1 TRBV29-1 few NA
CASSLGMGGYTQYF TGTGCCAGCAGCTTGGGAATGGGTGGATATACGCAGTATTTT TRBJ2-3 TRBV5-6 NA NA
CSVRGTSGSDGEQFF TGCAGCGTTCGGGGGACTAGCGGGTCGGACGGTGAGCAGTTCTTC TRBJ2-1 TRBV29-1 NA TRBD2
CVSSLGRWLREETQYF TGTGTCAGCAGCTTAGGTCGGTGGCTGCGGGAAGAGACCCAGTACTTC TRBJ2-5 TRBV7-8 NA NA
CASSLGEAGHQPQHF TGTGCCAGCAGTTTAGGTGAAGCAGGGCACCAGCCCCAGCATTTT TRBJ1-5 TRBV28 NA NA
CASSPGAGTREKETQYF TGTGCCAGCAGTCCAGGTGCGGGGACCAGGGAAAAAGAGACCCAGTACTTC TRBJ2-5 TRBV6-6 NA NA
CASSTGGLVDSYEQYF TGTGCCAGCTCAACCGGGGGCCTAGTGGACTCCTACGAGCAGTACTTC TRBJ2-7 TRBV18 NA NA
CDSIPTGEVGELFF TGTGACAGCATCCCGACAGGGGAGGTCGGGGAGCTGTTTTTT TRBJ2-2 TRBV6-1 NA TRBD1
CASSQPGSGQCYTF TGCGCCAGCAGTCAACCGGGCTCGGGACAATGCTACACCTTC TRBJ1-2 TRBV4-1 once NA
CSARDQALRGAFPDNSPLYF TGCAGTGCTAGAGATCAGGCCCTTCGGGGGGCGTTTCCGGATAATTCACCCCTCTACTTT TRBJ1-6 TRBV20-1 NA NA
CASSLASGSYNEQFF TGTGCCAGCAGCTTAGCTAGCGGGAGCTACAATGAGCAGTTCTTC TRBJ2-1 TRBV11-3 large TRBD2
CASRDQGEVSNQPQHF TGTGCCAGCAGAGACCAGGGGGAAGTTAGCAATCAGCCCCAGCATTTT TRBJ1-5 TRBV6-6 NA TRBD1
CASSLDPDIDEQFF TGTGCCAGCAGCTTAGATCCGGACATCGATGAGCAGTTCTTC TRBJ2-1 TRBV11-3 NA NA
CASSFRGLEGDNEQFF TGTGCCAGCAGTTTTAGGGGACTAGAGGGGGACAATGAGCAGTTCTTC TRBJ2-1 TRBV28 few TRBD2
CPIRNPGTGEEQYF TGTCCCATCAGGAATCCCGGGACAGGGGAAGAACAGTACTTC TRBJ2-7 TRBV10-3 NA TRBD1
CASSSVGQAPMNTEDFF TGTGCCAGCAGCTCTGTAGGACAGGCCCCGATGAACACTGAAGATTTCTTT TRBJ1-1 TRBV5-5 NA TRBD1
CSARRTGTSHNNEQFF TGCAGTGCCAGACGTACCGGGACTAGCCATAACAATGAGCAGTTCTTC TRBJ2-1 TRBV20-1 many TRBD2
CVSSRDRGNEQYF TGCGTCAGCAGTCGGGACCGGGGCAACGAGCAGTACTTC TRBJ2-7 TRBV10-1 NA NA
CASSYSPQEGEETQYF TGTGCCAGCAGTTACTCGCCTCAGGAGGGGGAAGAGACCCAGTACTTC TRBJ2-5 TRBV6-5 NA NA
CSVDGRTGNEQFF TGCAGCGTTGACGGCAGGACGGGGAATGAGCAGTTCTTC TRBJ2-1 TRBV29-1 NA NA
CASSLVGSGDRILSGADVLTF TGCGCCAGCAGCTTGGTGGGCTCCGGGGACAGGATCCTCTCTGGGGCCGACGTCCTGACTTTC TRBJ2-6 TRBV5-1 NA TRBD1
CASSELVSGSYEQYF TGTGCCAGCAGTGAGCTAGTGTCAGGATCCTACGAGCAGTACTTC TRBJ2-7 TRBV6-1 once NA
CASSGGGHGAAYSNQPQHF TGTGCCAGCAGCGGAGGGGGACACGGGGCGGCATATAGCAATCAGCCCCAGCATTTT TRBJ1-5 TRBV6-4 NA NA
CASGLEMGLAGNNEQFF TGTGCCAGCGGTCTCGAGATGGGACTAGCGGGGAATAATGAGCAGTTCTTC TRBJ2-1 TRBV6-1 NA TRBD2
CASSAGRAGGNEQFF TGTGCCAGCAGTGCAGGGCGGGCCGGCGGGAATGAGCAGTTCTTC TRBJ2-1 TRBV6-6 many NA
CSSSLALTGLYTEQFF TGTTCCAGCAGCTTAGCCCTAACGGGCCTGTACACTGAGCAGTTCTTC TRBJ2-1 TRBV11-1 once NA
CASSSRTSGYQETQYF TGTGCCAGCAGCTCTCGGACTAGCGGCTACCAAGAGACCCAGTACTTC TRBJ2-5 TRBV5-6 many TRBD2
CSVASPYEQYF TGCAGCGTGGCGAGCCCCTACGAGCAGTACTTC TRBJ2-7 TRBV29-1 NA NA
CASRRPGDYGQYF TGTGCAAGCCGCCGTCCGGGGGACTACGGGCAGTACTTC TRBJ2-7 TRBV28 NA TRBD2
CVTSVSYEQYF TGTGTCACCTCGGTCTCCTACGAGCAATATTTC TRBJ2-7 TRBV6-5 NA NA
CASSRNAGGSEPQHF TGTGCCAGCAGCCGAAACGCAGGGGGCAGTGAGCCCCAGCATTTT TRBJ1-5 TRBV7-9 many TRBD1
CASTRSGGPSYGYTF TGTGCCAGCACGCGTTCAGGGGGCCCTTCTTATGGCTACACCTTC TRBJ1-2 TRBV12-3/TRBV12-4 many TRBD1
CASSLVAPKTGELFF TGTGCCAGCAGTTTGGTTGCTCCGAAGACCGGGGAGCTGTTTTTT TRBJ2-2 TRBV12-3/TRBV12-4 few NA
CASNELRDYNEQFF TGTGCCAGCAATGAACTCCGTGACTACAATGAGCAGTTCTTC TRBJ2-1 TRBV6-1 NA NA
CATSPTGSLQYF TGTGCCACCAGCCCAACTGGGTCCCTTCAGTATTTT TRBJ2-3 TRBV15 NA NA
CASSQYWASGRKGAFFDTQYF TGTGCCAGCAGCCAATATTGGGCTAGCGGGAGAAAGGGTGCCTTTTTCGATACGCAGTATTTT TRBJ2-3 TRBV4-2 NA TRBD2
CSDSEAGVEKLFF TGCAGCGATAGTGAAGCAGGGGTCGAAAAACTGTTTTTT TRBJ1-4 TRBV29-1 NA NA
CASGRWDSHYEQYF TGTGCCAGCGGTAGGTGGGACAGCCACTACGAGCAGTACTTC TRBJ2-7 TRBV12-3/TRBV12-4 NA TRBD1
CASRVRGLAPAGPYNEQFF TGTGCCAGTAGGGTCCGGGGACTAGCGCCGGCCGGCCCCTACAATGAGCAGTTCTTC TRBJ2-1 TRBV6-1 NA TRBD2
CASSRPGSGCTIYF TGTGCCAGCAGCCGGCCGGGTTCTGGATGCACCATATATTTT TRBJ1-3 TRBV12-3/TRBV12-4 NA NA
CASHLNSNKPQHF TGTGCCAGTCACTTGAATAGCAATAAGCCCCAGCATTTT TRBJ1-5 TRBV6-1 NA NA
CANSPTSANADTQYF TGTGCCAACAGCCCAACTAGCGCGAACGCAGATACGCAGTATTTT TRBJ2-3 TRBV7-3 NA TRBD2
CASSLGIEYCGYTF TGTGCCAGCAGCCTAGGGATAGAATACTGTGGCTACACCTTC TRBJ1-2 TRBV6-6 NA NA
CAASGTTNTQYF TGTGCCGCCTCAGGAACCACAAATACGCAGTATTTT TRBJ2-3 TRBV12-3/TRBV12-4 NA NA